One sample yielded the 11 T cell receptor beta chains listed below, sequenced in a study of blood T cell repertoires in COVID-19. The assay was immunoSEQ multiplex PCR, and TCRdb's table has in-frame clones only and misses some. The table shows over 60,000 clones, with roughly nine tenths occurring only once. The source material was peripheral blood. Receptor source: a woman at least 80 years old with active or convalescent COVID-19.

The J gene is TRBJ2-2, the V gene TRBV9, with 7 nucleotides matching TRBD2. The trim removed 0 bases at V and 6 bases at J, leaving 5 bases unmatched. This CDR3 contains 15 residues. The germline V gene has CDR1 SGDLS and CDR2 YYNGEE. Here the CDR3 reads CASSVGTSDAGELFF. In nucleotides, the CDR3 is TGTGCCAGCAGCGTAGGGACTAGTGATGCCGGGGAGCTGTTTTTT.

This clone has only one observation. This chain connects TRBV30 to TRBJ2-3; 9 bases align to TRBD1. With 3 bases clipped from V and 1 base from J, the junction kept 8 bases outside the gene matches. Germline CDR1 and CDR2: GTSNPN and SVGIG (reference sequence). This CDR3 is 16 amino acids long. CDR3 nucleotide sequence: TGTGCCTGGAGCAAAAAGACAGGGGGGGGCACAGATACGCAGTATTTT. It is translated as CAWSKKTGGGTDTQYF. Variable domain in full (rest from reference TRBV30 and TRBJ2-3): SQTIHQWPATLVQPVGSPLSLECTVEGTSNPNLYWYRQAAGRGLQLLFYSVGIGQISSEVPQNLSASRPQDRQFILSSKKLLLSDSGFYLCAWSKKTGGGTDTQYFGPGTRLTVL.

This clone has a single count. V and J are TRBV7-3 and TRBJ1-1; 7 bases agree with TRBD1. Germline V CDR1 and CDR2: SGHTA, FQGTGA. This CDR3 contains 14 residues. The J segment lost 2 bases and the V segment lost 5 bases, leaving 5 bases of the junction unmatched. The CDR3 DNA reads as TGTGCCAGCAGCACCGACAGGGAAAACACTGAAGCTTTCTTT. Protein product: CASSTDRENTEAFF.

The rearrangement links TRBV27 to TRBJ1-1, with no clear D. The V end lost 2 bases, the J end lost 0 bases, and 7 bases lay between the germline ends. Per the germline V gene, CDR1 is MNHEY and CDR2 is SMNVEV (reference sequence). CDR3 size: 14 residues. CDR3 amino acids: CASSLRSLNTEAFF. In nucleotides, the CDR3 is TGTGCCAGCAGTTTAAGGAGCCTGAACACTGAAGCTTTCTTT.

J is TRBJ1-4 and V is TRBV9, with 7 bases aligning to TRBD1. CDR3 length equals 17 residues. V trimming: 3 bases; J trimming: 8 bases; junction bases outside the gene matches: 16. Per germline, CDR1 SGDLS and CDR2 YYNGEE. CDR3 in DNA: TGTGCCAGCAGCGCCCTAGCGGGTGACAGGGCGGGAGAAAAACTGTTTTTT. Amino acids: CASSALAGDRAGEKLFF.

The chain carries TRBV9 and TRBJ2-3; the match to TRBD1 covers 10 bases. This CDR3 has 16 residues. The trim removed 4 bases at V and 3 bases at J, leaving 8 bases unmatched. Germline V CDR1 and CDR2: SGDLS, YYNGEE. CDR3 sequence (DNA): TGTGCCAGCAGCACTCGACAGGGGGCTAGTACAGATACGCAGTATTTT. Its translation is CASSTRQGASTDTQYF.

The chain employs TRBV29-1 and TRBJ1-3; D remains ambiguous. CDR1 and CDR2 (germline): SQVTM, ANQGSEA. The length of the CDR3 is 12 residues. The germline V and J ends were trimmed by 7 bases and 4 bases, with 11 bases remaining between them. CDR3: CSANIHGNTIYF. The CDR3 coding sequence is TGCAGCGCTAACATACACGGAAACACCATATATTTT.

V and J are TRBV7-9 and TRBJ2-1; D is ambiguous. The CDR3 has 14 amino acids. The ends were cut back, 4 bases at V and 10 bases at J, with 17 bases in the middle. From germline, CDR1 is SEHNR and CDR2 FQNEAQ (reference sequence). The CDR3 region has the DNA TGTGCCAGCAGCTCCCTTAGTTATGGTTGGGAGCAGTTCTTC. Protein product: CASSSLSYGWEQFF.

This chain uses TRBV3-1 (or the pseudogene TRBV3-2) with TRBJ2-3; TRBD2 matches at 8 bases. Germline CDR1 and CDR2: LGHDT and YNNKEL (reference sequence). V was pared by 0 bases and J by 8 bases, with 13 bases of the junction left unmatched. This CDR3 spans 17 amino acids. The CDR3 loop is CASSQEEKRGRGGTQYF. In DNA, the CDR3 is TGTGCCAGCAGCCAAGAAGAAAAGCGGGGGCGAGGAGGTACGCAGTATTTT.

The rearrangement joins TRBV23-1 to TRBJ1-5; D is uncertain. TRBV23-1 falls under the ORF class, with uncertain function. V dropped 3 bases and J dropped 3 bases, with 18 bases sitting between them. This CDR3 has 17 amino acids. CDR3 residues: CASSHPKTRFNNQPQHF. CDR3 nucleotide sequence: TGCGCCAGCAGTCACCCTAAGACCAGGTTCAACAATCAGCCCCAGCATTTT.

The rearrangement joins TRBV3-1 (or the pseudogene TRBV3-2) to TRBJ1-2, with no clear D. Between the trimmed V and J ends, which lost 1 base and 7 bases, there was a span of 16 bases. The CDR3 length is 15 residues. The germline V gene has CDR1 LGHDT and CDR2 YNNKEL (reference sequence). DNA of the CDR3: TGTGCCAGCAGCCAAGTCATGGGCGGGCTAACTGGCTACACCTTC. Its translation is CASSQVMGGLTGYTF.